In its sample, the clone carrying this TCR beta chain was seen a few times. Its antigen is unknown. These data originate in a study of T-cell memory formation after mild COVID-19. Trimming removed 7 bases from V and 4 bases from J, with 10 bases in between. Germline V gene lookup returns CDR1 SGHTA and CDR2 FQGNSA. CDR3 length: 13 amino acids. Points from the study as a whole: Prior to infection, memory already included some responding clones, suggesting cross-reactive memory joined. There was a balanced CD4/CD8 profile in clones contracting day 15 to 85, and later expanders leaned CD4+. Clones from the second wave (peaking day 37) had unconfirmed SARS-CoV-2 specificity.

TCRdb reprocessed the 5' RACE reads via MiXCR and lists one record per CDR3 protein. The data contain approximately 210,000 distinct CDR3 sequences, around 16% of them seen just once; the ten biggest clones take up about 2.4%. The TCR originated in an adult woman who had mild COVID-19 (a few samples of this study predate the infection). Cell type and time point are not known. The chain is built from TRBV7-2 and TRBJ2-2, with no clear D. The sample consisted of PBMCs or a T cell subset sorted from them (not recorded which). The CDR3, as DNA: TGTGCCAGCAACATAGCCGGCACCGGGGAGCTGTTTTTT. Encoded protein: CASNIAGTGELFF.